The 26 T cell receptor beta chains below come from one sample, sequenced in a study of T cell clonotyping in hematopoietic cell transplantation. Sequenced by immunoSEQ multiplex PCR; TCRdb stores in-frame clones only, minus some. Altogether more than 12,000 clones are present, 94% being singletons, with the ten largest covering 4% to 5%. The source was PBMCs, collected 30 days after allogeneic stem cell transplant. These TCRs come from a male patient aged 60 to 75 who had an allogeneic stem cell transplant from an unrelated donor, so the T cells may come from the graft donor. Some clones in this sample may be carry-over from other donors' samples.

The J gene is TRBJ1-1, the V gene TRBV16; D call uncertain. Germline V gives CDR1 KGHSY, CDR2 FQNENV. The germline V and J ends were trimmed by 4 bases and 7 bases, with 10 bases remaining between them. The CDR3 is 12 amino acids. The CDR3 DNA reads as TGTGCCAGCAGCCCGTGGGTCAGTGAAGCTTTCTTT. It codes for CASSPWVSEAFF.

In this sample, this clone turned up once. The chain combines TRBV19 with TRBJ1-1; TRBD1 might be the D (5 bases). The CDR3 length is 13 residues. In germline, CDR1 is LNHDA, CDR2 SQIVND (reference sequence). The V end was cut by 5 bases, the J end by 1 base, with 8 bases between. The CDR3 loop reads CASSEGRNTEAFF. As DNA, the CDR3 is TGTGCCAGTAGTGAGGGGCGGAACACTGAAGCTTTCTTT.

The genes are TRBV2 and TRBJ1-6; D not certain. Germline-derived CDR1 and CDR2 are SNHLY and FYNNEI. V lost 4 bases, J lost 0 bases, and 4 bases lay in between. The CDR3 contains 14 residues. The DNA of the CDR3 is TGTGCCAGCAGTGCAGGCTCCTATAATTCACCCCTCCACTTT. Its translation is CASSAGSYNSPLHF.

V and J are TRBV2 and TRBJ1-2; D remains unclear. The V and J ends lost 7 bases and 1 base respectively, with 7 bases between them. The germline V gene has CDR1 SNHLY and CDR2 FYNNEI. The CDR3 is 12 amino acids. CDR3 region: CASTGINYGYTF. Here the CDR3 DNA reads TGTGCCAGCACCGGAATTAACTATGGCTACACCTTC.

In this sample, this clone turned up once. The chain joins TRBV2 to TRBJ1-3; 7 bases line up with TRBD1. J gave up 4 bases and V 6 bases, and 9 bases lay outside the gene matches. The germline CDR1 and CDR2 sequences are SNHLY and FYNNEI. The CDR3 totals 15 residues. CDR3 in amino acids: CASRDWTGSGNTIYF. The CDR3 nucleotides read TGTGCCAGCAGAGACTGGACAGGTTCCGGAAACACCATATATTTT.

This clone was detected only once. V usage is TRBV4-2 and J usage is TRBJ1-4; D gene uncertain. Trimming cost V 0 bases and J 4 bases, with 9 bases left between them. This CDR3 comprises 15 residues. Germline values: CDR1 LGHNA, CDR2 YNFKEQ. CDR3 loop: CASSQDWVGNEKLFF. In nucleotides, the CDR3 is TGTGCCAGCAGCCAAGATTGGGTGGGTAATGAAAAACTGTTTTTT.

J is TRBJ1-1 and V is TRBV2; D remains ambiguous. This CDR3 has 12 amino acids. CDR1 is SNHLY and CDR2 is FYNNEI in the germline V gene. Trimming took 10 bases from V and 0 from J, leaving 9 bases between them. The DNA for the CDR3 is TGTGCCACCGGAGAAATGAACACTGAAGCTTTCTTT. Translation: CATGEMNTEAFF.

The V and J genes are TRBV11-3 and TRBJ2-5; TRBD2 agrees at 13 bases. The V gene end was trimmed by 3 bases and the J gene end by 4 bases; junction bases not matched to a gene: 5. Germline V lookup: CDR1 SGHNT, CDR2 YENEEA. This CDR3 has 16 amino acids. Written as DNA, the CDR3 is TGTGCCAGCAGCTTGGGGACTAGCGGGGCCGGAGAGACCCAGTACTTC. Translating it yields CASSLGTSGAGETQYF.

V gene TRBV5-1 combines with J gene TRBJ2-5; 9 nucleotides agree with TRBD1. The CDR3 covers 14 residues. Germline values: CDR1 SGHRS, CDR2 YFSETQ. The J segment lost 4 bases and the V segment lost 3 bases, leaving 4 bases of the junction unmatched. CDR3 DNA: TGCGCCAGCAGCTCCCGGGGACAGGGAGAGACCCAGTACTTC. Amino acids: CASSSRGQGETQYF. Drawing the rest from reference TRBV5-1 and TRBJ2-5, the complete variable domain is KAGVTQTPRYLIKTRGQQVTLSCSPISGHRSVSWYQQTPGQGLQFLFEYFSETQRNKGNFPGRFSGRQFSNSRSEMNVSTLELGDSALYLCASSSRGQGETQYFGPGTRLLVL.

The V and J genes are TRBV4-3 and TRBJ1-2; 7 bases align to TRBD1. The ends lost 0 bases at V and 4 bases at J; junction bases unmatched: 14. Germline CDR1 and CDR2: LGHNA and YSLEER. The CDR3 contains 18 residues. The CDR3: CASSQDLVRQGGGYGYTF. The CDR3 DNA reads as TGCGCCAGCAGCCAAGATTTGGTCCGGCAGGGGGGCGGCTATGGCTACACCTTC.

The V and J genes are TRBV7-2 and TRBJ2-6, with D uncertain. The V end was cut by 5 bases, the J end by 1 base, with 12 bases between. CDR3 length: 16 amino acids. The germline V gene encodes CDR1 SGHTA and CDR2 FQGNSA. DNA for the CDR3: TGTGCCAGCAGCCACAACAGTGTGTCTGGGGCCAACGTCCTGACTTTC. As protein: CASSHNSVSGANVLTF.

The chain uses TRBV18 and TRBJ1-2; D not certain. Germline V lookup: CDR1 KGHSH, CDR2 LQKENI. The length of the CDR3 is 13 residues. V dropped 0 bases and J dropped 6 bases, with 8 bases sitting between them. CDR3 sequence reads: CASSPPVGDGYTF. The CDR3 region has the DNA TGTGCCAGCTCACCACCGGTCGGGGATGGCTACACCTTC.

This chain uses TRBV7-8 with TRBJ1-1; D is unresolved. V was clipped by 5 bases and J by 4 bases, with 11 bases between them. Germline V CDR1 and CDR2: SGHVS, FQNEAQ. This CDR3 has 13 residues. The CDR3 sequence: CASSPRSSTEAFF. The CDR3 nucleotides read TGTGCCAGCAGCCCACGGTCTAGCACTGAAGCTTTCTTT.

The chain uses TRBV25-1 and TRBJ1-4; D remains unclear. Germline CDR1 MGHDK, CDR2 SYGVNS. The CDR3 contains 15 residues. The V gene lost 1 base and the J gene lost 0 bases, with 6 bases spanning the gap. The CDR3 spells CASSEWGATNEKLFF. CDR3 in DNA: TGTGCCAGCAGTGAATGGGGAGCAACTAATGAAAAACTGTTTTTT.

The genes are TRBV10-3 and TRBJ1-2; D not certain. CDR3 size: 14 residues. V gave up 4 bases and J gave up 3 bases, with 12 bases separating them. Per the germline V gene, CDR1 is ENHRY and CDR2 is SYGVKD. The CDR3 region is CAISVGNIDYGYTF. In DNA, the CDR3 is TGTGCCATCAGTGTGGGGAACATAGACTATGGCTACACCTTC.

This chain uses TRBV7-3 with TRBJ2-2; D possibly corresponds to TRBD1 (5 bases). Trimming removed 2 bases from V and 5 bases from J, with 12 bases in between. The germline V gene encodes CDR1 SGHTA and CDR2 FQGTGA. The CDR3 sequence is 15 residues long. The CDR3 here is CASSLARVGTGELFF. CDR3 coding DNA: TGTGCCAGCAGCTTAGCCAGGGTGGGGACCGGGGAGCTGTTTTTT.

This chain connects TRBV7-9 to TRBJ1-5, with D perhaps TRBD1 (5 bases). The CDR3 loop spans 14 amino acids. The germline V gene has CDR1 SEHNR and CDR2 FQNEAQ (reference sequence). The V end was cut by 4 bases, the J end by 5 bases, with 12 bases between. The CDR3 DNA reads TGTGCCAGCAGCTCCGGGACCTGGGATCAGCCCCAGCATTTT. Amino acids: CASSSGTWDQPQHF.

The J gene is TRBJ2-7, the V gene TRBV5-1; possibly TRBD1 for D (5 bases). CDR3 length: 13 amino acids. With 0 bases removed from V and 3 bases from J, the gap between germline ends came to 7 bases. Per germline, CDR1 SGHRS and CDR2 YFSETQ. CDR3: CASSLDRIYEQYF. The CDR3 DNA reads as TGCGCCAGCAGCTTGGACAGGATCTACGAGCAGTACTTC.

As DNA, the CDR3 is TGTGCCAGCAGCCGTAGGGGGGGGGCTGACAATGAGCAGTTCTTC. It codes for CASSRRGGADNEQFF. This chain connects TRBV7-2 to TRBJ2-1; weak D call: TRBD2 (7 bases). The CDR3 totals 15 residues. Germline CDR1 is SGHTA and CDR2 is FQGNSA. V was trimmed by 5 bases and J by 5 bases, leaving 16 bases between them.

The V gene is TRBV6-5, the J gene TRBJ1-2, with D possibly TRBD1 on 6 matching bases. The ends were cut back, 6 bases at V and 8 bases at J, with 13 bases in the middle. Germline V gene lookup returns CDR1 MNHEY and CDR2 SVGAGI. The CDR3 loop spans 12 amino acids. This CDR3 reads CASRRGSQGYTF. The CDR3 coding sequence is TGTGCCAGCAGAAGGGGGTCTCAAGGCTACACCTTC.

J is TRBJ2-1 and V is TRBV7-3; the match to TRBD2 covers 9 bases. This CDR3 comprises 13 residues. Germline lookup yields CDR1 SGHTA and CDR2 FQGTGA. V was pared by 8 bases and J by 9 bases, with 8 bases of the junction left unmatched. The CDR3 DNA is TGTGCCAGCGGAAGCGGGGGGAATACTGAGCAGTTCTTC. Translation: CASGSGGNTEQFF.

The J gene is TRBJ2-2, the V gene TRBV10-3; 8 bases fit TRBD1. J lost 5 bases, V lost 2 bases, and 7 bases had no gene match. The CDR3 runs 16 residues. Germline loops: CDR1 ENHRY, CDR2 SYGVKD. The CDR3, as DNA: TGTGCCATCAGTGAGACGCAGGGGGCTGGTACCGGGGAGCTGTTTTTT. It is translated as CAISETQGAGTGELFF.

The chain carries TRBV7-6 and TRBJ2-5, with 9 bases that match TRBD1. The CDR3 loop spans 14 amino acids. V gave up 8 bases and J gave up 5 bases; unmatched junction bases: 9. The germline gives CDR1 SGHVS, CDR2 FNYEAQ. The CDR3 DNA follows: TGTGCCAGCGGCAACAGGGGGCTGGGGGAGACCCAGTACTTC. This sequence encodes CASGNRGLGETQYF.

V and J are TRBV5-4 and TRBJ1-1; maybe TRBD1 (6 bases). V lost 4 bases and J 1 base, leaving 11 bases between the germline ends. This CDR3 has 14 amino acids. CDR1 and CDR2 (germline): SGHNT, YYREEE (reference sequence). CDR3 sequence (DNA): TGTGCCAGCAGCGACAGGACCCGGAACACTGAAGCTTTCTTT. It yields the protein CASSDRTRNTEAFF. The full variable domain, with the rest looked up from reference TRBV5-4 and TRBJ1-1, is ETGVTQSPTHLIKTRGQQVTLRCSSQSGHNTVSWYQQALGQGPQFIFQYYREEENGRGNFPPRFSGLQFPNYSSELNVNALELDDSALYLCASSDRTRNTEAFFGQGTRLTVV.

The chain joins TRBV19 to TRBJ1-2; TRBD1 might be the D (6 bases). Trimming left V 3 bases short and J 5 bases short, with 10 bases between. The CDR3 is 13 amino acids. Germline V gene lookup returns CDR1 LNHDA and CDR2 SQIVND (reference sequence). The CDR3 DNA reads TGTGCCAGTAGTATGACAGGCGGTTATGGCTACACCTTC. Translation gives CASSMTGGYGYTF.

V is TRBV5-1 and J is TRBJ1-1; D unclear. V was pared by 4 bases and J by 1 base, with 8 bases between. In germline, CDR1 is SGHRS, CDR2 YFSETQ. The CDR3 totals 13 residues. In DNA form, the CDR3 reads TGCGCCAGCAGCGTGGACGGGAACACTGAAGCTTTCTTT. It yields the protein CASSVDGNTEAFF.